The rows below give T cell receptor beta chains drawn from one sample of a study of CD8+ T cells in alopecia areata. Method: immunoSEQ multiplex PCR; TCRdb's copy keeps in-frame clones and lacks some. The sample has under 200,000 clones; 60% are singletons. Sample: CD4+ T cells sorted from blood, taken at week 24, from a patient treated with tofacitinib. Every receptor here comes from a human donor with alopecia areata. Each CDR3 is given with its conserved first and last residue. D genes are given only for firm matches. Part of the rows lack a size; the others show once, few, many or a class for expanded clones.

V gene	D gene	clone size	J gene	CDR3 protein	CDR3 DNA
TRBV29-1	TRBD1	few	TRBJ1-2	CSTKGQGFGYTF	TGCAGCACAAAGGGACAGGGTTTTGGCTACACCTTC
TRBV10-3	TRBD1	few	TRBJ2-5	CAISEWDREETQYF	TGTGCCATCAGTGAATGGGACAGGGAAGAGACCCAGTACTTC
TRBV11-2	-	-	TRBJ2-3	CASSFNPSSTDTQYF	TGTGCCAGCAGCTTCAATCCCTCTAGCACAGATACGCAGTATTTT
TRBV30	-	-	TRBJ2-2	CAWSKGNTGELFF	TGTGCCTGGAGCAAAGGGAACACCGGGGAGCTGTTTTTT
TRBV27	-	-	TRBJ2-3	CASSPGVRAQYF	TGTGCCAGCAGCCCCGGGGTGAGGGCGCAGTATTTT
TRBV2	TRBD1	-	TRBJ2-4	CASSWRQGSIQYF	TGTGCCAGCAGTTGGAGACAGGGGAGCATTCAGTACTTC
TRBV11-2	TRBD2	-	TRBJ2-1	CASSFMTSGYNEQFF	TGTGCCAGCAGCTTCATGACTAGCGGCTACAATGAGCAGTTCTTC
TRBV7-2	-	few	TRBJ2-7	CASTEDSYEQYF	TGTGCCAGCACGGAAGACTCCTACGAGCAGTACTTC
TRBV27	-	-	TRBJ1-6	CASRDPSSPLHF	TGTGCCAGCAGGGACCCTAGTTCACCCCTCCACTTT
TRBV29-1	-	few	TRBJ1-1	CSAKTNTEAFF	TGCAGCGCTAAGACCAACACTGAAGCTTTCTTT
TRBV30	-	-	TRBJ1-5	CACGKHHNQPQHF	TGTGCCTGTGGGAAACACCACAATCAGCCCCAGCATTTT
TRBV27	TRBD1	-	TRBJ1-6	CASSYLTGEDSPLHF	TGTGCCAGCAGCTATCTAACAGGGGAGGATTCACCCCTCCACTTT
TRBV30	-	few	TRBJ2-1	CAWSDRSPHQQFF	TGTGCCTGGAGTGACCGATCCCCCCACCAGCAGTTCTTC
TRBV2	-	-	TRBJ2-7	CASTPFTGAPYEQYF	TGTGCCAGCACCCCTTTCACGGGGGCTCCCTACGAGCAGTACTTC
TRBV29-1	TRBD2	few	TRBJ2-3	CSVPVGSGGTDTQYF	TGCAGCGTCCCTGTTGGTAGCGGGGGCACAGATACGCAGTATTTT
TRBV11-2	-	-	TRBJ2-6	CASSLDRGAGANVLTF	TGTGCCAGCAGCTTAGATCGAGGGGCTGGGGCCAACGTCCTGACTTTC
TRBV23-1	TRBD1	-	TRBJ1-2	CASSHSAKRRGLGGYTF	TGCGCCAGCAGTCACTCAGCAAAGCGAAGGGGGCTGGGAGGCTACACCTTC
TRBV2	-	-	TRBJ2-7	CASSPKDIYEQYF	TGTGCCAGCAGCCCGAAGGACATTTACGAGCAGTACTTC
TRBV19	TRBD1	medium-sized	TRBJ2-1	CASKQRSGQGSSYNEQFF	TGTGCCAGTAAACAGCGGAGCGGACAGGGATCCTCCTACAATGAGCAGTTCTTC
TRBV7-2	-	-	TRBJ2-1	CASRHTGTEQFF	TGTGCCAGCAGACATACAGGGACTGAGCAGTTCTTC
TRBV4-1	-	-	TRBJ2-3	CASSQGRWEDTQYF	TGCGCCAGCAGCCAAGGACGGTGGGAAGATACGCAGTATTTT
TRBV29-1	-	few	TRBJ1-2	CSVPSGGGAYGYTF	TGCAGCGTCCCCTCGGGCGGGGGCGCCTATGGCTACACCTTC
TRBV27	TRBD2	few	TRBJ2-3	CASSPPPTSGKKDTQYF	TGTGCCAGCAGTCCGCCCCCGACTAGCGGGAAGAAAGATACGCAGTATTTT
TRBV29-1	-	-	TRBJ1-2	CSVELGVDGYTF	TGCAGCGTTGAATTGGGGGTTGATGGCTACACCTTC
TRBV29-1	TRBD1	-	TRBJ1-1	CSVRQGNTEAFF	TGCAGCGTTCGACAGGGGAACACTGAAGCTTTCTTT
TRBV30	-	few	TRBJ1-1	CAWKGGFSGTEAFF	TGTGCCTGGAAGGGCGGGTTCTCGGGCACTGAAGCTTTCTTT
TRBV7-2	-	-	TRBJ2-2	CASSLAGSGELFF	TGTGCCAGCAGCTTAGCAGGGTCCGGGGAGCTGTTTTTT
TRBV15	TRBD1	-	TRBJ2-2	CATSRQGAGELFF	TGTGCCACCAGCAGACAGGGGGCCGGGGAGCTGTTTTTT
TRBV30	-	few	TRBJ1-1	CAWSVRSGNTEAFF	TGTGCCTGGAGTGTACGTTCGGGGAACACTGAAGCTTTCTTT
TRBV9	-	few	TRBJ1-1	CASSVDVQAEAFF	TGTGCCAGCAGCGTAGATGTACAGGCCGAAGCTTTCTTT
TRBV27	-	-	TRBJ1-5	CASSSVRGNQPQHF	TGTGCCAGCAGTAGTGTCCGGGGAAATCAGCCCCAGCATTTT
TRBV30	TRBD1	-	TRBJ2-7	CAWTGTGGYEQYF	TGTGCCTGGACCGGGACAGGGGGCTACGAGCAGTACTTC
TRBV5-1	TRBD1	-	TRBJ2-7	CASSPPGGVMYEQYF	TGCGCCAGCAGCCCCCCAGGGGGCGTAATGTACGAGCAGTACTTC
TRBV29-1	-	few	TRBJ1-1	CSVEPRANTEAFF	TGCAGCGTTGAGCCCAGGGCGAACACTGAAGCTTTCTTT
TRBV29-1	TRBD1	-	TRBJ1-2	CSVERVGIRGGYTF	TGCAGCGTTGAAAGGGTCGGCATCAGGGGGGGCTACACCTTC
TRBV19	TRBD1	few	TRBJ1-6	CASRFRDRVDSPLHF	TGTGCCAGTAGGTTCCGGGACAGGGTAGACTCACCCCTCCACTTT
TRBV25-1	TRBD1	-	TRBJ1-2	CASSELGGGRGYTF	TGTGCCAGCAGTGAACTCGGAGGGGGCCGTGGCTACACCTTC
TRBV5-1	-	-	TRBJ2-4	CASKESLGGATKNIQYF	TGCGCCAGCAAGGAGAGCTTAGGGGGGGCGACCAAAAACATTCAGTACTTC
TRBV27	-	-	TRBJ1-2	CASRALLRGLEGYGYTF	TGTGCCAGCAGGGCCCTGCTCCGAGGCCTAGAAGGCTATGGCTACACCTTC
TRBV6-1	TRBD2	-	TRBJ2-7	CASSEAHVSGGPYEQYF	TGTGCCAGCAGTGAAGCCCACGTGAGCGGGGGGCCCTACGAGCAGTACTTC
TRBV6-1	-	once	TRBJ1-5	CASSQGGRLRNQPQHF	TGTGCCAGCAGTCAAGGGGGACGGCTGCGCAATCAGCCCCAGCATTTT